The source of this TCR beta chain is a study of CD8 T cells in ankylosing spondylitis. This CDR3 is 15 amino acids long. With 6 bases removed from V and 0 bases from J, the gap between germline ends came to 12 bases. Broader study findings: Peripheral blood samples showed relatively rare disease-linked clones, and these clones were CD8+. Significantly higher representation of disease-linked clones was reported for matched ankylosing spondylitis synovial fluid. Earlier literature documents some of the motif variants in reactive arthritis synovial fluid and blood. About 8 highly homologous variants made up a TCR beta motif, and this motif appeared characteristic of ankylosing spondylitis blood.

This clonotype was observed a handful of times. Its antigen is as yet unknown. Using quantitative 5'-RACE with molecular barcodes, the authors made TCR beta libraries. One entry per CDR3 protein, called by TCRdb with MiXCR from the 5' RACE reads. The table has about 540,000 distinct CDR3 sequences, roughly an eighth seen once. This sequence originates from a male donor with ankylosing spondylitis. V and J are TRBV12-3 or TRBV12-4 and TRBJ1-3, with D hard to call. Sequenced sample: blood, either unsorted or a sorted T cell fraction (not recorded which). CDR3: CASSSFRVSGNTIYF. CDR3 DNA sequence: TGTGCCAGCAGCTCATTCCGGGTCTCTGGAAACACCATATATTTT.